The T cell receptor beta chain under discussion was sequenced for a study of blood T cell repertoires in COVID-19. The overall study: Acute and convalescent COVID-19 samples came from the United States, Italy and Spain. The analysed material was cDNA or gDNA that came from T cells, B-cell-depleted T cells, or PBMCs.

Under the authors' procedure: Reference gene primer amplification gave estimated nucleated cell counts. Sequenced by immunoSEQ multiplex PCR; TCRdb stores in-frame clones only, minus some. From that table come the V and J calls and clone size; the DNA was used to work out D and trimming. This table has some 54,000 clones, roughly 87% appearing once. The junction had 4 bases not matched to a gene; V was cut back by 2 bases and J by 2 bases. Germline loops: CDR1 SGHTS, CDR2 YDEGEE. The CDR3 loop spans 14 amino acids. The sequence derives from a woman in her sixties with acute or convalescent COVID-19. The sample comprised peripheral blood. This chain uses TRBV5-8 with TRBJ2-7, with 7 bases identical to TRBD2. CDR3 coding DNA: TGTGCCAGCAGCTTTCCGGGACTAACCTACGAGCAGTACTTC. This encodes CASSFPGLTYEQYF.